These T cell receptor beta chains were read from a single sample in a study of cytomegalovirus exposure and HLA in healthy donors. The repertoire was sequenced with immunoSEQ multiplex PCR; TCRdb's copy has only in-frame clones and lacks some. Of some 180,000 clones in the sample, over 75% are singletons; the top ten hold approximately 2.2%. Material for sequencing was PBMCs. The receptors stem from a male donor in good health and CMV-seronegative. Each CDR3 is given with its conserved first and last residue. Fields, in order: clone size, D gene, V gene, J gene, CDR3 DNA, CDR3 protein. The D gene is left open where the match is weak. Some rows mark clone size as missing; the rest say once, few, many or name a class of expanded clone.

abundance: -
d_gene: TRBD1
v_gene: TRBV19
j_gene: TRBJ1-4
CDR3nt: TGTGCCAGTAGAACACCCGGGACAGCGGCGAATGAAAAACTGTTTTTT
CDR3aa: CASRTPGTAANEKLFF

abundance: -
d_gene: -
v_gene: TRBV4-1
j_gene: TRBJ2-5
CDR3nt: TGCGCCAGCAGCCAAGTCACATATGCACAAGAGACCCAGTACTTC
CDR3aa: CASSQVTYAQETQYF

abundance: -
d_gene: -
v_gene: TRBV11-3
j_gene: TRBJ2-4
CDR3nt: TGTGCCAGCAGCTTAGGACAGGCCAACATTCAGTACTTC
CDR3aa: CASSLGQANIQYF

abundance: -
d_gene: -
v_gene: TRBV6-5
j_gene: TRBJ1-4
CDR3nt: TGTGCCAGCAGGGCAACGGGAGTTAATGAAAAACTGTTTTTT
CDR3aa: CASRATGVNEKLFF

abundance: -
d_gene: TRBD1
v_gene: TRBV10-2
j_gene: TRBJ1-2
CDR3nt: TGCGCCAGCAGTGACCCCGACAGGGGTAACTATGGCTACACCTTC
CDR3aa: CASSDPDRGNYGYTF

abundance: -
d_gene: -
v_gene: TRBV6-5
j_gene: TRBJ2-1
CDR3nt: TGTGCCAGCAGAACCGGGTCGAGCTCCTACAATGAGCAGTTCTTC
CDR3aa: CASRTGSSSYNEQFF

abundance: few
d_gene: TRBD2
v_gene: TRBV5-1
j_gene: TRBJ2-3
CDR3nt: TGCGCCAGCAGTCCCCATTGGCGGGGGGGCACAGATACGCAGTATTTT
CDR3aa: CASSPHWRGGTDTQYF

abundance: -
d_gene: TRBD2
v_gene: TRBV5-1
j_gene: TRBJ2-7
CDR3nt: TGCGCCAGCAGCTTCCTAGGACTAGCCGACTCCTACGAGCAGTACTTC
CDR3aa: CASSFLGLADSYEQYF

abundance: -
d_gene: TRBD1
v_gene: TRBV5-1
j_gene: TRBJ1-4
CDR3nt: TGCGCCAGCAGCTTCACAGGGGTCAAGAATGAAAAACTGTTTTTT
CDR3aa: CASSFTGVKNEKLFF

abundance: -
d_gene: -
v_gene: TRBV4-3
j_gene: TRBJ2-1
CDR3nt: TGCGCCAGCAGCCAAGTTATGGAGGGTAATGAGCAGTTCTTC
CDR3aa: CASSQVMEGNEQFF

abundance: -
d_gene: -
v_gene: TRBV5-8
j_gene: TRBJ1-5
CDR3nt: TGTGCCAGCATCGGGAATAGCAATCAGCCCCAGCATTTT
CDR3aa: CASIGNSNQPQHF

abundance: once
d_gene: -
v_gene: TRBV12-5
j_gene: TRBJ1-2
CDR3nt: TGCGCTAGTGGTCACGGGGGGACGTTCTATGGCTACACCTTC
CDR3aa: CASGHGGTFYGYTF

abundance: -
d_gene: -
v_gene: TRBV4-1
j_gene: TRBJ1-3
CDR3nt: TGCGCCAGCAGCCAAGCAGGCAACTCTGGAAACACCATATATTTT
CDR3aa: CASSQAGNSGNTIYF

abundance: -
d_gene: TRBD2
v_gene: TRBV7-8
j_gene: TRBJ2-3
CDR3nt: TGTGCCAGCAGTGTAAGCGGGGGGGCTGCAGATACGCAGTATTTT
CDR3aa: CASSVSGGAADTQYF

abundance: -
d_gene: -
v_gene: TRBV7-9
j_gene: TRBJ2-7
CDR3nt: TGTGCCAGCAGCTTAGCAGCGCCCTACGAGCAGTACTTC
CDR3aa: CASSLAAPYEQYF

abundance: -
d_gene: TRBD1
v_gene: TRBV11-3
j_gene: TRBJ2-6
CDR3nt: TGTGCCAGCAGCCCAGGACAGGGTCTCTCTGGGGCCAACGTCCTGACTTTC
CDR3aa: CASSPGQGLSGANVLTF

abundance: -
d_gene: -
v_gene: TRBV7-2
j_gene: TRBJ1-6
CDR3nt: TGTGCCAGCAGCGCCTACCCTGGGAGCCCTGTGTCACCCCTCCACTTT
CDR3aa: CASSAYPGSPVSPLHF

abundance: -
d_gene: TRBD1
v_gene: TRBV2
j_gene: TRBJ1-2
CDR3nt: TGTGCCAGCAGTGAAAGGGGGACAGGCCCGGGCTATGGCTACACCTTC
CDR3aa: CASSERGTGPGYGYTF

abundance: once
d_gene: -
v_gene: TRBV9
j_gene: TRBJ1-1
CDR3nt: TGTGCCAGCTCTAGATCGAACACTGAAGCTTTCTTT
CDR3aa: CASSRSNTEAFF

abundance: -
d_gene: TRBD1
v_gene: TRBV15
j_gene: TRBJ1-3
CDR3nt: TGTGCCACCAGCAGCGAACAGGGGGCGTTCTCTGGAAACACCATATATTTT
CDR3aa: CATSSEQGAFSGNTIYF

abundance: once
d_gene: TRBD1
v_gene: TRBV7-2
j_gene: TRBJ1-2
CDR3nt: TGTGCCAGCAGCTCCGCACCCGGGACAGGGAGCTATGGCTACACCTTC
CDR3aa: CASSSAPGTGSYGYTF

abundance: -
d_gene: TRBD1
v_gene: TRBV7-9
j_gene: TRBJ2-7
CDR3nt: TGTGCCAGCAGCTTAGGACAGGGTCTGACCTACGAGCAGTACTTC
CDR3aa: CASSLGQGLTYEQYF